A selection of T cell receptor beta chains follows, all from one sample in a study of blood T cell repertoires in COVID-19. Profiled with immunoSEQ multiplex PCR; TCRdb holds only in-frame clones, not every one. The data contain 30,000 to 35,000 clones, more than 65% of them seen just once; the ten biggest clones take up 3.1%. Sequencing was done on a sample of peripheral blood. The receptors come from a man in his 70s with COVID-19, enrolled during active disease. Each CDR3 is given with its conserved first and last residue. A D gene is named only where the DNA matches it firmly. The size entry is marked missing in some rows and otherwise reads once, few, many or a size class.

TRBV5-4	.	.	TRBJ1-1	19	CASSLATGFRAPMNTEAFF	TGTGCCAGCAGCTTGGCAACAGGTTTTCGAGCCCCAATGAACACTGAAGCTTTCTTT
TRBV27	.	.	TRBJ1-5	14	CASSLHTGNQPQHF	TGTGCCAGCAGTCTACATACAGGGAACCAGCCCCAGCATTTT
TRBV6-5	.	TRBD1	TRBJ1-1	16	CASSYLKRQGNTEAFF	TGTGCCAGCAGTTACTTAAAACGACAGGGGAACACTGAAGCTTTCTTT
TRBV18	.	TRBD1	TRBJ2-7	13	CASSPDREDEQYF	TGTGCCAGCTCACCTGACAGGGAAGACGAGCAGTACTTC
TRBV30	.	.	TRBJ1-3	16	CASHPLRVFSGNTIYF	TGTGCCTCCCATCCCCTTAGAGTTTTCTCTGGAAACACCATATATTTT
TRBV7-9	.	.	TRBJ1-2	12	CASSIDSHGYTF	TGTGCCAGCAGCATTGACAGTCACGGCTACACCTTC
TRBV6-1	.	.	TRBJ1-2	13	CASSEGLDYGYTF	TGTGCCAGCAGTGAAGGACTAGACTATGGCTACACCTTC
TRBV5-4	.	.	TRBJ1-2	14	CASSLFGRDYGYTF	TGTGCCAGCAGCTTGTTCGGCAGGGACTATGGCTACACCTTC
TRBV5-4	few	TRBD1	TRBJ2-1	15	CASSTTGGSYNEQFF	TGTGCCAGCAGCACGACAGGGGGCTCCTACAATGAGCAGTTCTTC
TRBV28	.	.	TRBJ2-7	13	CASSSGSTYEQYF	TGTGCCAGCAGTTCAGGGTCCACCTACGAGCAGTACTTC
TRBV27	.	.	TRBJ1-5	15	CASSPSWEGDQPQHF	TGTGCCAGCAGTCCTTCTTGGGAGGGGGATCAGCCCCAGCATTTT
TRBV24-1	.	TRBD1	TRBJ2-3	15	CATRPDRGRSDTQYF	TGTGCCACCAGACCCGACAGGGGGAGGTCGGATACGCAGTATTTT
TRBV30	.	.	TRBJ2-7	14	CAWSVWGRGYEQYF	TGTGCCTGGAGTGTCTGGGGAAGGGGATACGAGCAGTACTTC
TRBV5-5	.	TRBD1	TRBJ1-1	14	CASSLSGGNTEAFF	TGTGCCAGCAGCTTGTCAGGGGGTAACACTGAAGCTTTCTTT
TRBV5-1	few	.	TRBJ2-5	14	CASKGAGDQETQYF	TGCGCCAGTAAGGGCGCGGGTGACCAAGAGACCCAGTACTTC
TRBV21-1	once	.	TRBJ1-5	15	CASSNPNRSNQPQHF	TGTGCCAGCAGCAACCCAAACAGGAGCAATCAGCCCCAGCATTTT
TRBV9	.	.	TRBJ1-4	19	CASSVRDGTSLRTNEKLFF	TGTGCCAGCAGCGTAAGGGACGGGACATCATTACGTACTAATGAAAAACTGTTTTTT